This T cell receptor (beta chain) was sequenced for a study of blood T cell repertoires in COVID-19. Sequenced by immunoSEQ multiplex PCR; TCRdb stores in-frame clones only, minus some. The profile covers about 130,000 clones, with about 85% appearing a single time and 5% taken by the ten largest. Germline-derived CDR1 and CDR2 are SGHTS and YDEGEE. V lost 3 bases and J 6 bases, leaving 10 bases between the germline ends. This CDR3 has 12 residues. The clonotype comes from a woman in her 70s with COVID-19, enrolled during active disease. Source material: peripheral blood. The rearrangement links TRBV5-8 to TRBJ2-7, with unresolved D. CDR3 amino acids: CASSSRIGEQYF. Here the CDR3 DNA reads TGTGCCAGCAGCTCCCGTATCGGCGAGCAGTACTTC.